This passage covers 11 T cell receptor beta chains from one sample sequenced in a study of cytomegalovirus exposure and HLA in healthy donors. Primers for the PCR totalled 60 Vbeta and 13 Jbeta. Sequencing was performed with immunoSEQ multiplex PCR; in TCRdb, only in-frame clones are kept and a portion is missing. The table includes about 200,000 clones, 75% to 80% detected once. Sequenced: PBMCs. All receptors derive from a woman aged 25-40 years in good health and CMV-seropositive.

The chain links TRBV12-5 to TRBJ1-1, with 11 bases lining up with TRBD1. The CDR3 extends over 16 amino acids. V was pared by 3 bases and J by 5 bases, with 8 bases of the junction left unmatched. Germline CDR1 and CDR2: LGHNT and FRNRAP. The CDR3 loop is CASGFRTGGYGTEAFF. In DNA, the CDR3 is TGTGCTAGTGGTTTCCGGACAGGGGGCTATGGGACTGAAGCTTTCTTT.

The chain is built from TRBV23-1 and TRBJ2-1; 9 bases match TRBD1. TRBV23-1 is sorted into the ORF group, with uncertain function. The CDR3 covers 17 residues. J was trimmed by 2 bases and V by 4 bases; bases with no gene match: 9. CDR3 sequence reads: CASSLPRDRETYNEQFF. CDR3 sequence (DNA): TGCGCCAGCAGTCTTCCGCGGGACAGGGAAACCTACAATGAGCAGTTCTTC.

This chain connects TRBV7-3 to TRBJ2-1; 9 bases match TRBD2. V gave up 4 bases and J gave up 8 bases; unmatched junction bases: 6. The germline gives CDR1 SGHTA, CDR2 FQGTGA. The CDR3 length is 14 residues. The CDR3 DNA follows: TGTGCCAGCAGCTCGGGACTAGCAGGGGATGAGCAGTTCTTC. It codes for CASSSGLAGDEQFF.

CDR3 DNA: TGTGCCTGGAGTGTACACACAGCCCCCTCCTACGAGCAGTACTTC. As protein: CAWSVHTAPSYEQYF. This chain joins TRBV30 and TRBJ2-5; D uncertain. Near its end, the DNA agrees better with TRBJ2-7, so the J call may be wrong. CDR1 and CDR2 from the germline V gene are GTSNPN and SVGIG (reference sequence). The CDR3 sequence is 15 residues long.

The chain has TRBV28 and TRBJ2-3, with TRBD2 identical over 12 bases. The CDR3 has 16 amino acids. Looked up from germline, CDR1 is MDHEN and CDR2 is SYDVKM. V shed 5 bases, J shed 3 bases, and the junction held 6 bases outside the gene matches. The CDR3 sequence is CASSPTSGSGTDTQYF. CDR3 in DNA: TGTGCCAGCAGTCCGACTAGCGGGAGTGGAACAGATACGCAGTATTTT.

About this clone: Lacking the conserved final phenylalanine or tryptophan, this CDR3 likely reflects a read error. The V call is TRBV6-5, the J call TRBJ1-1, with D possibly TRBD1 on 5 matching bases. V was clipped by 0 bases and J by 2 bases, with 10 bases between them. There are 15 residues in the CDR3. CDR1 and CDR2 (germline): MNHEY, SVGAGI. In nucleotides, the CDR3 is TGTGCCAGCAGTTACTCAACAGGCGTCAACACTGAAGCTTTCCTT. Its translation is CASSYSTGVNTEAFL.

This sequence joins TRBV4-3 and TRBJ2-7; D is uncertain. CDR1 is LGHNA and CDR2 is YSLEER in the germline V gene. V was shortened by 0 bases and J by 2 bases, with 11 bases between the two germline ends. The CDR3 is made up of 15 amino acids. The CDR3 sequence: CASSQDVQETYEQYF. CDR3 sequence (DNA): TGCGCCAGCAGCCAAGATGTTCAGGAAACCTACGAGCAGTACTTC.

The gene calls are TRBV7-3 and TRBJ2-1; 14 nucleotides agree with TRBD2. The CDR3 sequence is 16 residues long. Germline V gene lookup returns CDR1 SGHTA and CDR2 FQGTGA. V lost 5 bases and J lost 7; bases outside the gene matches: 7. As DNA, the CDR3 is TGTGCCAGCAGCCTTCGAGGGACTAGCGGGGGAAATGAGCAGTTCTTC. As protein: CASSLRGTSGGNEQFF.

This sequence joins TRBV5-5 and TRBJ1-2; maybe TRBD1 (5 bases). Germline V gene sequence: CDR1 SGHKS, CDR2 YYEKEE (reference sequence). Deletions cut 4 bases from V and 4 bases from J, with 17 bases between. The CDR3 runs to 15 residues. CDR3 protein: CASSQRILGGYGYTF. As DNA, the CDR3 is TGTGCCAGCAGCCAAAGAATATTGGGGGGCTATGGCTACACCTTC.

A word on this clone: Sequence at one end of the junction differs from germline and may be a read error. This chain uses TRBV30 with TRBJ1-6; D unclear. The CDR3 length is 13 residues. Germline V gene sequence: CDR1 GTSNPN, CDR2 SVGIG (reference sequence). CDR3 amino acids: CARRGGPNSPLHF. In nucleotides, the CDR3 is TGTGCCCGGAGAGGAGGACCGAATTCACCCCTCCACTTT.

The chain recombines TRBV28 with TRBJ2-5; D might be TRBD2 (5 bases). Germline lookup yields CDR1 MDHEN and CDR2 SYDVKM. Deletions cut 3 bases from V and 3 bases from J, with 8 bases between. CDR3 length equals 13 residues. DNA for the CDR3: TGTGCCAGCAGTTTGAGGCGGGAAGAGACCCAGTACTTC. Amino acid sequence: CASSLRREETQYF.